The 30 T cell receptor beta chains in this list originate from one sample, sequenced in a study of blood T cell repertoires in COVID-19. Sequenced by immunoSEQ multiplex PCR; TCRdb stores in-frame clones only, minus some. The table lists 250,000 to 400,000 clones, around 90% of them singletons. Material: peripheral blood. Receptors originate from a man aged 50 to 60 with active or convalescent COVID-19.

The rearrangement uses TRBV5-1 and TRBJ2-7, with TRBD2 matching over 11 bases. From germline, CDR1 is SGHRS and CDR2 YFSETQ. V lost 1 base to trimming and J lost 3 bases; unmatched junction nucleotides: 9. The CDR3 is made up of 17 amino acids. In nucleotides, the CDR3 is TGCGCCAGCAGCTTGTATGCCTCTAGCGGGAGGTACTACGAGCAGTACTTC. Protein sequence: CASSLYASSGRYYEQYF.

This clone has only one observation. The rearrangement links TRBV29-1 to TRBJ1-4, with 10 bases matching TRBD1. With V trimmed by 5 bases and J by 5 bases, 2 bases remained unmatched. The CDR3 length is 13 residues. Germline V gene lookup returns CDR1 SQVTM and CDR2 ANQGSEA. The CDR3 sequence is CSVPGQGNEKLFF. In DNA, the CDR3 is TGCAGCGTTCCGGGACAGGGGAATGAAAAACTGTTTTTT.

This chain uses TRBV9 with TRBJ2-1; TRBD2 matches 12 bases. J lost 8 bases, V lost 0 bases, and 6 bases had no gene match. Germline values: CDR1 SGDLS, CDR2 YYNGEE. The length of the CDR3 is 16 residues. CDR3 sequence reads: CASSVDLAGGLYEQFF. For the CDR3, the DNA is TGTGCCAGCAGCGTAGACCTAGCGGGGGGGCTCTATGAGCAGTTCTTC.

The chain uses TRBV19 and TRBJ2-7; possibly TRBD1 for D (6 bases). From germline, CDR1 is LNHDA and CDR2 SQIVND (reference sequence). This CDR3 region has 13 residues. The V and J ends lost 10 bases and 1 base respectively, with 14 bases between them. DNA for the CDR3: TGTGCCACTGGGGCGACAGGTTCCTACGAGCAGTACTTC. Translated: CATGATGSYEQYF.

In DNA form, the CDR3 reads TGTGCCACCAGCGGACGACAGGGAGTCGGAAACACCATATATTTT. This translates into CATSGRQGVGNTIYF. The chain uses TRBV15 and TRBJ1-3, with 7 bases lining up with TRBD1. CDR3 size: 15 residues. Germline loops: CDR1 LNHNV, CDR2 YYDKDF (reference sequence). V shed 5 bases and J 4 bases; nucleotides not matched to a gene: 8. Together with reference TRBV15 and TRBJ1-3, the CDR3 gives the full variable domain: DAMVIQNPRYQVTQFGKPVTLSCSQTLNHNVMYWYQQKSSQAPKLLFHYYDKDFNNEADTPDNFQSRRPNTSFCFLDIRSPGLGDTAMYLCATSGRQGVGNTIYFGEGSWLTVV.

The CDR3 DNA follows: TGTGCCAGCAGCTCCGAACAGGGATGGAATTCACCCCTCCACTTT. Protein sequence: CASSSEQGWNSPLHF. This chain uses TRBV11-1 with TRBJ1-6; possible D gene TRBD1, 6 bases. The CDR3 has 15 residues. Germline CDR1 is SGHAT and CDR2 is FQDESV (reference sequence). Between the trimmed V and J ends, which lost 4 bases and 7 bases, there was a span of 14 bases.

The chain couples TRBV28 to TRBJ2-3; no clear D. Germline V lookup: CDR1 MDHEN, CDR2 SYDVKM. CDR3 length: 14 amino acids. V lost 6 bases and J 2 bases, leaving 12 bases between the germline ends. The CDR3 loop is CASSRRGTTDTQYF. CDR3 nucleotides: TGTGCCAGCAGCCGTCGAGGTACCACAGATACGCAGTATTTT.

The chain combines TRBV24-1 with TRBJ1-3; no firm D call. This CDR3 has 14 amino acids. V was trimmed by 2 bases and J by 4 bases, leaving 8 bases between them. CDR1 is KGHDR and CDR2 is SFDVKD in the germline V gene. CDR3 residues: CATSDSRGGNTIYF. The CDR3, as DNA: TGTGCCACCAGTGATTCACGCGGAGGAAACACCATATATTTT.

The genes are TRBV5-6 and TRBJ2-1, with 15 bases lining up with TRBD2. CDR1 is SGHDT and CDR2 is YYEEEE in the germline V gene. The trim removed 4 bases at V and 2 bases at J, leaving 4 bases unmatched. There are 17 residues in the CDR3. CDR3 coding DNA: TGTGCCAGCAGCGCCGGACTAGCGGGGGGGCCCTACAATGAGCAGTTCTTC. Translation gives CASSAGLAGGPYNEQFF.

The chain links TRBV5-5 to TRBJ1-2; 7 nucleotides align to TRBD1. CDR3 length equals 16 residues. Germline CDR1 SGHKS, CDR2 YYEKEE (reference sequence). The V segment lost 5 bases and the J segment 4 bases; nucleotides outside the gene matches: 14. Written as DNA, the CDR3 is TGTGCCAGCAGACCTACCGGGACAGCTTCGTTCTATGGCTACACCTTC. Protein: CASRPTGTASFYGYTF.

The chain has TRBV19 and TRBJ1-5; no clear D gene. V dropped 3 bases and J dropped 3 bases, with 9 bases sitting between them. Germline V gene data show CDR1 as LNHDA and CDR2 as SQIVND (reference sequence). This CDR3 spans 14 amino acids. The CDR3 here is CASSMGGLNQPQHF. CDR3 DNA sequence: TGTGCCAGTAGTATGGGCGGACTCAATCAGCCCCAGCATTTT.

The rearrangement links TRBV19 to TRBJ1-2; no reliable D call. The germline V gene has CDR1 LNHDA and CDR2 SQIVND (reference sequence). The CDR3 has 12 residues. V lost 6 bases and J lost 1, with 6 bases in between. In DNA, the CDR3 is TGTGCCAGTAGCCGACTTAACTATGGCTACACCTTC. It specifies CASSRLNYGYTF. The variable domain in full, with the rest retrieved from reference TRBV19 and TRBJ1-2, is DGGITQSPKYLFRKEGQNVTLSCEQNLNHDAMYWYRQDPGQGLRLIYYSQIVNDFQKGDIAEGYSVSREKKESFPLTVTSAQKNPTAFYLCASSRLNYGYTFGSGTRLTVV.

This chain links TRBV6-1 with TRBJ1-2, with D possibly TRBD1 on 6 matching bases. CDR1 is MNHNS and CDR2 is SASEGT in the germline V gene. V was clipped by 6 bases and J by 4 bases, with 18 bases between them. The CDR3 is made up of 15 amino acids. CDR3 DNA sequence: TGTGCCAGCAGACCACACGTGGGACAAATCTATGGCTACACCTTC. It translates to CASRPHVGQIYGYTF.

The chain has TRBV28 and TRBJ1-6, with D possibly being TRBD1 (6 bases). Per the germline V gene, CDR1 is MDHEN and CDR2 is SYDVKM. There are 17 residues in the CDR3. Trimming left V 5 bases short and J 0 bases short, with 14 bases between. CDR3 coding DNA: TGTGCCAGCAGTAACGGACAGCTGAGCTCCTATAATTCACCCCTCCACTTT. It is translated as CASSNGQLSSYNSPLHF.

The chain recombines TRBV4-1 with TRBJ1-2, with 9 positions matching TRBD1. Germline lookup yields CDR1 MGHRA and CDR2 YSYEKL. This CDR3 spans 15 amino acids. With 4 bases clipped from V and 8 bases from J, the junction kept 11 bases outside the gene matches. DNA of the CDR3: TGCGCCAGCAGCCTTGCGCCACAGGGGGCTCAGGGCTACACCTTC. This encodes CASSLAPQGAQGYTF.

The chain links TRBV7-9 to TRBJ1-1; D perhaps matches TRBD1 (5 bases). The CDR3 is 14 amino acids. Deletions cut 5 bases from V and 4 bases from J, with 14 bases between. The germline gives CDR1 SEHNR, CDR2 FQNEAQ (reference sequence). Here the CDR3 DNA reads TGTGCCAGCAGCCCACGCCAGGGCCTCACTGAAGCTTTCTTT. Protein product: CASSPRQGLTEAFF.

The chain combines TRBV15 with TRBJ1-4; D may be TRBD1 (5 bases). The CDR3 has 15 amino acids. With 0 bases removed from V and 11 bases from J, the gap between germline ends came to 16 bases. Germline V gene data show CDR1 as LNHNV and CDR2 as YYDKDF (reference sequence). The CDR3 loop is CATSRDLDQGWKLFF. The CDR3 DNA follows: TGTGCCACCAGCAGAGATTTAGATCAGGGTTGGAAACTGTTTTTT.

This chain uses TRBV3-1 (or the pseudogene TRBV3-2) with TRBJ1-2; D ambiguous. V was pared by 2 bases and J by 6 bases, with 7 bases between. The length of the CDR3 is 12 residues. Per the germline V gene, CDR1 is LGHDT and CDR2 is YNNKEL (reference sequence). CDR3 loop: CASSQREDGYTF. For the CDR3, the DNA is TGTGCCAGCAGCCAAAGGGAGGATGGCTACACCTTC.

J is TRBJ2-1 and V is TRBV2, with D tentatively TRBD2 (5 bases). This CDR3 is built from 12 residues. V was pared by 8 bases and J by 9 bases, with 14 bases between. Germline V gene sequence: CDR1 SNHLY, CDR2 FYNNEI. CDR3 coding DNA: TGTGCCAGCCTTTCCTTAGGAGGTGAGCAGTTCTTC. Translation: CASLSLGGEQFF.

This rearrangement joins TRBV29-1 to TRBJ1-1; D unclear. The V end was cut by 5 bases, the J end by 0 bases, with 16 bases between. The V gene's germline CDR1 is SQVTM and CDR2 ANQGSEA. There are 15 residues in the CDR3. The DNA for the CDR3 is TGCAGCGTTCCTAGGAGAGGAGGGCTGAACACTGAAGCTTTCTTT. This encodes CSVPRRGGLNTEAFF.

The rearrangement joins TRBV29-1 to TRBJ1-2, with a tentative D call TRBD1 (5 bases). In germline, CDR1 is SQVTM, CDR2 ANQGSEA. This CDR3 is 15 amino acids long. Trimming removed 2 bases at V and 3 bases at J, with 16 bases between. CDR3 amino acids: CSVESGQGGYYGYTF. CDR3 bases: TGCAGCGTTGAAAGCGGGCAGGGAGGGTACTATGGCTACACCTTC.

The count of this clone is one. This chain connects TRBV9 to TRBJ2-2, with 14 bases identical to TRBD2. With V trimmed by 2 bases and J by 5 bases, 2 bases remained unmatched. The CDR3 is 16 amino acids. Germline assignment: CDR1 SGDLS and CDR2 YYNGEE. DNA for the CDR3: TGTGCCAGCAGCGTGGGACTAGCGGGAGTGACCGGGGAGCTGTTTTTT. It codes for CASSVGLAGVTGELFF.

This clone was picked up one time. The rearrangement links TRBV7-2 to TRBJ1-2, with TRBD1 matching over 7 bases. This CDR3 contains 13 residues. CDR1 is SGHTA, CDR2 FQGNSA, per germline. Trimming took 2 bases from V and 8 from J; bases not matched to a gene: 5. The CDR3 coding sequence is TGTGCCAGCAGCTTACAGGGGGTGGAGGGCTACACCTTC. It is translated as CASSLQGVEGYTF.

The chain uses TRBV5-6 and TRBJ2-7; 9 bases line up with TRBD2. The germline V gene encodes CDR1 SGHDT and CDR2 YYEEEE. Losses at the gene ends were 2 bases for V and 2 bases for J; bases not matched to a gene: 5. The CDR3 has 15 residues. CDR3 DNA sequence: TGTGCCAGCAGCTTCGGAGCGGGGGGTCCCTACGAGCAGTACTTC. Amino acids: CASSFGAGGPYEQYF.

The gene calls are TRBV5-1 and TRBJ2-1, with 14 bases lining up with TRBD2. V gave up 2 bases and J gave up 15 bases; unmatched junction bases: 7. This CDR3 has 14 residues. Germline-derived CDR1 and CDR2 are SGHRS and YFSETQ. The CDR3 sequence is CASSFRLAGGPPFF. The CDR3 DNA reads as TGCGCCAGCAGCTTCCGACTAGCGGGAGGGCCTCCGTTCTTC.

This clone was detected only once. V gene TRBV28 combines with J gene TRBJ2-3; TRBD2 agrees at 7 bases. The length of the CDR3 is 14 residues. With V trimmed by 7 bases and J by 4 bases, 8 bases remained unmatched. Germline V lookup: CDR1 MDHEN, CDR2 SYDVKM. The CDR3 protein is CASNFGGVADTQYF. The CDR3 DNA follows: TGTGCCAGCAACTTTGGGGGGGTTGCAGATACGCAGTATTTT.

The chain uses TRBV6-5 and TRBJ1-1; maybe TRBD1 (6 bases). The ends were cut back, 0 bases at V and 0 bases at J, with 8 bases in the middle. The germline V gene has CDR1 MNHEY and CDR2 SVGAGI. The CDR3 loop spans 15 amino acids. Here the CDR3 DNA reads TGTGCCAGCAGTTACTCGAACAGGGTGAACACTGAAGCTTTCTTT. Translating it yields CASSYSNRVNTEAFF.

The J gene is TRBJ2-1, the V gene TRBV7-2; D might be TRBD2 (5 bases). The V end lost 5 bases, the J end lost 4 bases, and 15 bases lay between the germline ends. The CDR3 is 15 residues long. CDR1 is SGHTA, CDR2 FQGNSA, per germline. The CDR3 loop reads CASSPKSRRYNEQFF. The CDR3 DNA reads TGTGCCAGCAGCCCTAAATCGAGGAGGTACAATGAGCAGTTCTTC.

This clone occurred a few times. The chain recombines TRBV5-3 with TRBJ2-1, with 8 nucleotides matching TRBD2. TRBV5-3 is an ORF; its function is uncertain. The CDR3 runs to 14 residues. V shed 4 bases, J shed 4 bases, and the junction held 4 bases outside the gene matches. This CDR3 is CARSNSGTYNEQFF. The CDR3 region has the DNA TGTGCCAGAAGCAATAGCGGGACTTACAATGAGCAGTTCTTC.

CDR3 bases: TGTGCCAGCAGCAGGACCTTTCGTGCTAGCGGGGGTGTAGAGACCCAGTACTTC. It codes for CASSRTFRASGGVETQYF. The genes are TRBV5-5 and TRBJ2-5; 10 bases match TRBD2. CDR3 length: 18 residues. V trimming: 4 bases; J trimming: 4 bases; junction bases outside the gene matches: 16. Per germline, CDR1 SGHKS and CDR2 YYEKEE (reference sequence).